One and the same sample provided the 4 T cell receptor beta chains below, sequenced in a study of technical replicates of blood from several donors. This table comes from immunoSEQ multiplex PCR, and its TCRdb copy is limited to in-frame clones, with some not included. The sample has tens of thousands of clones, about 98% seen once. The specimen sequenced was T cells isolated from PBMCs. Source of these receptors: a human donor in good health.

The gene calls are TRBV5-1 and TRBJ2-3; 7 nucleotides match TRBD2. Looked up from germline, CDR1 is SGHRS and CDR2 is YFSETQ. CDR3 size: 15 residues. V shed 1 base, J shed 8 bases, and the junction held 10 bases outside the gene matches. CDR3 sequence: CASSLSQPGEGTQYF. In DNA form, the CDR3 reads TGCGCCAGCAGCTTGTCTCAGCCGGGGGAGGGTACGCAGTATTTT. Using reference TRBV5-1 and TRBJ2-3 for the parts outside the CDR3, the full variable domain is KAGVTQTPRYLIKTRGQQVTLSCSPISGHRSVSWYQQTPGQGLQFLFEYFSETQRNKGNFPGRFSGRQFSNSRSEMNVSTLELGDSALYLCASSLSQPGEGTQYFGPGTRLTVL.

The chain uses TRBV5-1 and TRBJ2-5, with 9 bases aligning to TRBD2. The germline gives CDR1 SGHRS, CDR2 YFSETQ. The V segment lost 4 bases and the J segment 5 bases; nucleotides outside the gene matches: 15. The CDR3 is made up of 17 amino acids. The CDR3 loop is CASSPNTVAGVIETQYF. The CDR3 coding sequence is TGCGCCAGCAGCCCCAACACCGTAGCGGGAGTAATCGAGACCCAGTACTTC.

This clone appeared a single time. The chain combines TRBV30 with TRBJ2-7; 7 bases align to TRBD2. V shed 1 base and J 9 bases; nucleotides not matched to a gene: 6. Per germline, CDR1 GTSNPN and CDR2 SVGIG (reference sequence). CDR3 size: 12 residues. The CDR3 nucleotides read TGTGCCTGGAGTGGTCCCGGGGGGTGGCAGTACTTC. Translating it yields CAWSGPGGWQYF.

This chain connects TRBV6-1 to TRBJ2-5; the D gene is possibly TRBD1 (6 bases). The germline gives CDR1 MNHNS, CDR2 SASEGT. The CDR3 consists of 13 residues. The V end was cut by 7 bases, the J end by 2 bases, with 11 bases between. Written as DNA, the CDR3 is TGTGCCAGCACCCGGGACATGCAAGAGACCCAGTACTTC. Translation: CASTRDMQETQYF.